Listed below are T cell receptor beta chains from one sample, sequenced in a study of OX40 agonist ivuxolimab in advanced cancers. The repertoire was sequenced with immunoSEQ multiplex PCR; TCRdb's copy has only in-frame clones and lacks some. The sample carries tens of thousands of clones, over 65% recorded once. The source was CD4+ or CD8+ T cells sorted from blood, collected in a trial of the OX40 agonist ivuxolimab. Every receptor here comes from an adult with an advanced solid tumor such as melanoma, head and neck, liver or kidney cancer. CDR3s include the opening cysteine and the closing phenylalanine or tryptophan. Each record gives: D gene, J gene, clone size, V gene, CDR3 DNA, CDR3 protein. A D gene is named only where the DNA matches it firmly. Only part of the rows carry a size: once, few, many, or a class if the clone is expanded.

>-|TRBJ2-1|-|TRBV30
TGTGCCTGGAGTCCATCGACCTTGGAGCAGTTCTTC
CAWSPSTLEQFF
>-|TRBJ2-2|-|TRBV2
TGTGCCAGCAGACTCGATGTGAACACCGGGGAGCTGTTTTTT
CASRLDVNTGELFF
>-|TRBJ1-1|-|TRBV7-9
TGTGCCAGCAGCCCTAGGACAGCCACTGAAGCTTTCTTT
CASSPRTATEAFF
>TRBD2|TRBJ2-7|-|TRBV5-1
TGCGCCAGCAGCTTGGGCGCTGGCGGGAGCGGCGAGCAGTACTTC
CASSLGAGGSGEQYF
>TRBD1|TRBJ2-4|once|TRBV6-5
TGTGCCAGCATGCGTAGGGGGCTAAACATTCAGTACTTC
CASMRRGLNIQYF
>TRBD1|TRBJ2-3|-|TRBV18
TGTGCCAGCTCAACCCAAGACAGGGGTAAAGATACGCAGTATTTT
CASSTQDRGKDTQYF
>-|TRBJ2-7|-|TRBV28
TGTGCCAGCAGTTTAGTAGCCGGAGGGGCCTACGAGCAGTACTTC
CASSLVAGGAYEQYF
>TRBD1|TRBJ2-2|-|TRBV6-4
TGTGCCAGCAGTGGACGACAGGGGGCGGACACCGGGGAGCTGTTTTTT
CASSGRQGADTGELFF
>-|TRBJ2-5|once|TRBV18
TGTGCCAGCTCACTAACTCGCCAAGAGACCCAGTACTTC
CASSLTRQETQYF
>-|TRBJ1-2|-|TRBV30
TGTGCCTGCCGGGGCCAGCAGGGCTACACCTTC
CACRGQQGYTF
>-|TRBJ2-1|-|TRBV11-2
TGTGCCAGCAGCCACCAAGGAGTCGGATCCTACAATGAGCAGTTCTTC
CASSHQGVGSYNEQFF
>-|TRBJ1-1|-|TRBV28
TGTGCCAGCAGTCCACAGGTGAACACTGAAGCTTTCTTT
CASSPQVNTEAFF
>TRBD1|TRBJ1-3|-|TRBV4-1
TGCGCCAGCAGCCAAGGACAGGGTTTTAGAAACACCATATATTTT
CASSQGQGFRNTIYF
>TRBD2|TRBJ2-1|-|TRBV30
TGTGCCTACGGACTAGCGGGAGCCTACAATGAGCAGTTCTTC
CAYGLAGAYNEQFF
>-|TRBJ1-1|-|TRBV5-1
TGCGCCAGCAGCTCCACAGCCACTGAAGCTTTCTTT
CASSSTATEAFF
>-|TRBJ2-7|-|TRBV28
TGTGCCAGCAGTTTCGGGAACTACGAGCAGTACTTC
CASSFGNYEQYF
>-|TRBJ1-2|once|TRBV13
TGTGCCAGCAGCTTAGTCAGTAACTATGGCTACACCTTC
CASSLVSNYGYTF
>-|TRBJ1-1|-|TRBV19
TGTGCCAGTAGTATCGGTCTGGGGCAAACTAACACTGAAGCTTTCTTT
CASSIGLGQTNTEAFF
>TRBD1|TRBJ1-1|-|TRBV25-1
TGTGCCAGCAGTGCCCAGGGGGCTGGCACTGAAGCTTTCTTT
CASSAQGAGTEAFF
>TRBD2|TRBJ2-7|-|TRBV5-1
TGCGCCAGCAGCGCCGGCCGGGGGGGGGCCGGGACGGGGGCCCGCGAGCAGTACTTC
CASSAGRGGAGTGAREQYF
>TRBD1|TRBJ2-3|-|TRBV6-1
TGTGCCAGCAGTGATGAAGAGACAGGGGTGGATACGCAGTATTTT
CASSDEETGVDTQYF
>TRBD2|TRBJ2-7|-|TRBV30
TGTGCCTGGCAACTAGCGGGAACTTCCTACGAGCAGTACTTC
CAWQLAGTSYEQYF
>-|TRBJ2-2|-|TRBV6-1
TGTGCCAGCATGCCGGTGGGGGACATCACCGGGGAGCTGTTTTTT
CASMPVGDITGELFF
>TRBD2|TRBJ2-1|once|TRBV7-9
TGTGCCAGCAGCTTAGGCTATCGGACTAGCGGGAAGATAAGCGATGAGCAGTTCTTC
CASSLGYRTSGKISDEQFF
>TRBD2|TRBJ2-7|-|TRBV19
TGTGCCAGTAGTATAGAGAAGGGACTAGCGGACCCCTACGAGCAGTACTTC
CASSIEKGLADPYEQYF
>-|TRBJ2-5|-|TRBV7-9
TGTGCCAGCAGCTATCGAGGGCAGGGCGATGAGACCCAGTACTTC
CASSYRGQGDETQYF
>-|TRBJ2-2|-|TRBV10-1
TGCGCCAGCAGTCGAGCTAGCGCGGGCACCGGGGAGCTGTTTTTT
CASSRASAGTGELFF
>TRBD1|TRBJ2-7|-|TRBV13
TGTGCCAGCAGCTTATTCGGACAGGGCTCCTACGAGCAGTACTTC
CASSLFGQGSYEQYF
>TRBD1|TRBJ2-7|-|TRBV27
TGTGCCAGCAGTTACCGACAGGGGGCCTACGAGCAGTACTTC
CASSYRQGAYEQYF
>-|TRBJ2-3|-|TRBV19
TGTGCCAGTAGTATAATGTCCGGGGGCCGGAGCACAGATACGCAGTATTTT
CASSIMSGGRSTDTQYF
>-|TRBJ2-5|-|TRBV12-5
TGTGCTAGTGGTTTGGACGGAGGTCCAGAGACCCAGTACTTC
CASGLDGGPETQYF
>-|TRBJ2-5|-|TRBV19
TGTGCCAGTACGGGCTCGTACCAAGAGACCCAGTACTTC
CASTGSYQETQYF
>-|TRBJ1-1|-|TRBV29-1
TGCAGCGTCTTCGGGACGGCGGGGACTGAAGCTTTCTTT
CSVFGTAGTEAFF
>TRBD1|TRBJ1-1|-|TRBV28
TGTGCCAGCAGTGACAGGGGGCAAGTTGAAGCTTTCTTT
CASSDRGQVEAFF
>-|TRBJ2-1|-|TRBV5-1
TGCGCCAGCAGCCGGGGCGATGAGCAGTTCTTC
CASSRGDEQFF
>TRBD1|TRBJ1-3|-|TRBV6-1
TGTGCCAGCAGTGAAGGCGACAGGGACGCTGGAAACACCATATATTTT
CASSEGDRDAGNTIYF
>-|TRBJ1-1|-|TRBV4-1
TGCGCCAGCAGCCAAGACAGCAGGAACACTGAAGCTTTCTTT
CASSQDSRNTEAFF
>-|TRBJ2-7|medium-sized|TRBV4-1
TGCGCCAGCAGCCAAGTATTATCGAACAGGCTCCACGAGCAGTACTTC
CASSQVLSNRLHEQYF
>-|TRBJ1-1|-|TRBV19
TGTGCCAGTAGTATTGGAAGGGGAAGAGGGAACACTGAAGCTTTCTTT
CASSIGRGRGNTEAFF
>-|TRBJ2-7|-|TRBV14
TGTGCCAGCAGCCAAGGTGTAGCGGCTCTCTACGAGCAGTACTTC
CASSQGVAALYEQYF
>-|TRBJ1-2|once|TRBV4-1
TGCGCCAGCAGCCAAGCATCGGGTTATGGCTACACCTTC
CASSQASGYGYTF
>TRBD2|TRBJ2-7|-|TRBV5-4
TGTGCCAGCAGCTCGGGACTAGCGGGAGACTACGAGCAGTACTTC
CASSSGLAGDYEQYF
>-|TRBJ1-1|-|TRBV5-6
TGTGCCAGCAGCTCCAGGGGCAGCACTGAAGCTTTCTTT
CASSSRGSTEAFF
>-|TRBJ2-3|-|TRBV4-1
TGCGCCAGCAGCCAAGAAGGTTTGGGGCGGGATACGCAGTATTTT
CASSQEGLGRDTQYF
>TRBD1|TRBJ1-4|-|TRBV28
TGTGCCAGCAGTTTCTTAAGACAGGGAGTAGTTGAAAAACTGTTTTTT
CASSFLRQGVVEKLFF
>TRBD1|TRBJ2-2|few|TRBV27
TGTGCCAGCAGCACGGGACAGGATCACACCGGGGAGCTGTTTTTT
CASSTGQDHTGELFF
>TRBD1|TRBJ2-1|-|TRBV6-4
TGTGCCAGCAGTGAAGGGGGCGGATCCTACAATGAGCAGTTCTTC
CASSEGGGSYNEQFF
>TRBD1|TRBJ2-1|-|TRBV19
TGTGCCAGTAGTATAGTTTCCCTGGGCAGGGGGCTTGGAAATGAGCAGTTCTTC
CASSIVSLGRGLGNEQFF
>-|TRBJ2-1|few|TRBV6-4
TGTGCCAGCAGTGAGGGGAGTGCGAATGAGCAGTTCTTC
CASSEGSANEQFF